This T cell receptor beta chain was found in a study of CD8 T cells in Susac syndrome. This clonotype came up once. Random-hexamer reverse transcription was applied to roughly 0.45 to 1 ug RNA. TCRdb re-derived calls from the immunoSEQ multiplex PCR reads in MiXCR, one entry per CDR3 protein. The repertoire holds 95,000 to 150,000 distinct CDR3 sequences, with over 90% as singletons. There are 13 residues in the CDR3. V lost 7 bases and J lost 2; bases outside the gene matches: 6. Germline CDR1 is SQVTM and CDR2 is ANQGSEA. The source of this sequence is a human donor with Susac syndrome. Sequencing used CD4+ T cells from PBMCs. V usage is TRBV29-1 and J usage is TRBJ1-1, with TRBD1 matching over 8 bases. The DNA for the CDR3 is TGCAGCGCCCGGGACAGGCAAAACACTGAAGCTTTCTTT. Translating it yields CSARDRQNTEAFF.